This note documents a single TCR beta chain sequence. Antigen unknown. The data are from a study of blood T cells in healthy people across ages. Findings and limits, study-wide: When set beside aged donors, long-lived donors presented more naive CD4+ cells and higher diversity.

The CDR3 extends over 14 amino acids. The germline gives CDR1 SQVTM, CDR2 ANQGSEA. Trimming took off 2 bases at V and 4 bases at J, with 14 bases between the two ends. With a J-beta primer mix and a sample-barcoded 5' primer, a second PCR ran roughly 7 to 11 cycles. TCRdb ran MiXCR on the 5' RACE reads and lists one entry per CDR3 protein. The repertoire holds some 1.8 million distinct CDR3 sequences, about 39% seen once, with 20% to 25% in the top ten. The source is a human donor in good health. The sequenced sample consisted of blood. V is TRBV29-1 and J is TRBJ1-1, with D perhaps matching TRBD1 (6 bases). CDR3 protein: CSVERRQASTEAFF. The CDR3 DNA reads TGCAGCGTTGAACGTCGACAGGCGAGCACTGAAGCTTTCTTT.